The rows below give T cell receptor beta chains drawn from one sample of a study of monozygotic twins with inflammatory bowel disease. TCRdb re-called the 5' RACE reads and gives one entry per CDR3 protein, without DNA. The sample table includes fewer than 550,000 distinct CDR3 sequences. Sequencing was done on a sample of blood. All receptors derive from a human donor with ulcerative colitis or Crohn's disease, or a healthy co-twin of an affected twin (not recorded which). The CDR3 runs from the conserved cysteine through the conserved F or W.

v_gene: TRBV27
j_gene: TRBJ1-1
CDR3aa: CASSLDDRNTEAFF

v_gene: TRBV7-9
j_gene: TRBJ1-5
CDR3aa: CASSWTGDSNQPQHF

v_gene: TRBV5-1
j_gene: TRBJ2-7
CDR3aa: CASSLGGQTREQYF

v_gene: TRBV5-5
j_gene: TRBJ2-3
CDR3aa: CASSSGRTITDTQYF

v_gene: TRBV10-3
j_gene: TRBJ2-1
CDR3aa: CAIRDRVAQFF

v_gene: TRBV6-1
j_gene: TRBJ1-5
CDR3aa: CASSERAPTISNQPQHF

v_gene: TRBV20-1
j_gene: TRBJ2-3
CDR3aa: CSARDSGTTQYF

v_gene: TRBV5-1
j_gene: TRBJ2-7
CDR3aa: CANSQPTTYEQYF

v_gene: TRBV4-2
j_gene: TRBJ1-6
CDR3aa: CASSQPGQGLVNSPLHF

v_gene: TRBV27
j_gene: TRBJ2-7
CDR3aa: CASSLSAGLAGTYEQYF

v_gene: TRBV4-1
j_gene: TRBJ2-2
CDR3aa: CASSQDQGTRTGELFF

v_gene: TRBV6-5
j_gene: TRBJ1-1
CDR3aa: CASSVSTGGRNTEAFF

v_gene: TRBV29-1
j_gene: TRBJ1-1
CDR3aa: CSVEDRQGKVDTEAFF

v_gene: TRBV7-2
j_gene: TRBJ2-6
CDR3aa: CASSHTGLGANVLTF

v_gene: TRBV19
j_gene: TRBJ2-1
CDR3aa: CATEGPGIEQFF

v_gene: TRBV15
j_gene: TRBJ2-7
CDR3aa: CATSRNRESSYEQYF

v_gene: TRBV6-5
j_gene: TRBJ2-6
CDR3aa: CASSYSIGGSGANVLTF

v_gene: TRBV19
j_gene: TRBJ2-3
CDR3aa: CATSEGATDTQYF

v_gene: TRBV12-3/TRBV12-4
j_gene: TRBJ2-1
CDR3aa: CASSLDGNEQFF

v_gene: TRBV7-9
j_gene: TRBJ2-5
CDR3aa: CASSLGEAQYF

v_gene: TRBV6-1
j_gene: TRBJ2-6
CDR3aa: CASSRQRKAGANVLTF

v_gene: TRBV12-3/TRBV12-4
j_gene: TRBJ2-3
CDR3aa: CASSPSGGNTDTQYF

v_gene: TRBV5-6
j_gene: TRBJ2-1
CDR3aa: CASSQLWGSSYNEQFF

v_gene: TRBV21-1
j_gene: TRBJ1-5
CDR3aa: CASSKIQEGGEEIKKSNQPQHF

v_gene: TRBV19
j_gene: TRBJ1-2
CDR3aa: CASQSLGGYTF

v_gene: TRBV19
j_gene: TRBJ1-5
CDR3aa: CASSLWTDYQPQHF

v_gene: TRBV27
j_gene: TRBJ2-1
CDR3aa: CASSLVDSSYNEQFF

v_gene: TRBV6-1
j_gene: TRBJ2-3
CDR3aa: CASREARRSDTQYF

v_gene: TRBV29-1
j_gene: TRBJ2-1
CDR3aa: CSTWTGKEQFF

v_gene: TRBV19
j_gene: TRBJ2-5
CDR3aa: CASSGGRRETQYF

v_gene: TRBV29-1
j_gene: TRBJ2-7
CDR3aa: CSVLPTGTGVNEQYF

v_gene: TRBV10-3
j_gene: TRBJ2-3
CDR3aa: CATGGTRQPTSTDTQYF

v_gene: TRBV7-2
j_gene: TRBJ1-2
CDR3aa: CASSSGATGWGYTF

v_gene: TRBV20-1
j_gene: TRBJ2-3
CDR3aa: CSAPEDRTDTQYF

v_gene: TRBV4-2
j_gene: TRBJ1-5
CDR3aa: CASSQADRAGNQPQHF

v_gene: TRBV10-3
j_gene: TRBJ2-1
CDR3aa: CAISQGGNEQFF

v_gene: TRBV18
j_gene: TRBJ2-5
CDR3aa: CASSPQAQETQYF

v_gene: TRBV6-5
j_gene: TRBJ2-1
CDR3aa: CASSYIAGSFNEQFF

v_gene: TRBV18
j_gene: TRBJ1-1
CDR3aa: CASSNRTGASAFF

v_gene: TRBV5-1
j_gene: TRBJ2-6
CDR3aa: CASSDGTTSGANVLTF

v_gene: TRBV5-4
j_gene: TRBJ2-1
CDR3aa: CASSPGLAASYNEQFF

v_gene: TRBV14
j_gene: TRBJ2-3
CDR3aa: CASTQGGGPGERKQYF

v_gene: TRBV20-1
j_gene: TRBJ1-3
CDR3aa: CSASPPGQGVDTIYF

v_gene: TRBV4-1
j_gene: TRBJ2-3
CDR3aa: CASSPGTRSTDTQYF

v_gene: TRBV2
j_gene: TRBJ2-2
CDR3aa: CASKTGVGTGELFF

v_gene: TRBV5-1
j_gene: TRBJ1-6
CDR3aa: CASSSTYPGSSYNSPLHF

v_gene: TRBV5-1
j_gene: TRBJ1-1
CDR3aa: CASRQTGGGAEAFF

v_gene: TRBV11-3
j_gene: TRBJ2-1
CDR3aa: CASSLSGLAGNEQFF

v_gene: TRBV5-1
j_gene: TRBJ1-5
CDR3aa: CASSLQGEGQPQHF

v_gene: TRBV7-3
j_gene: TRBJ2-7
CDR3aa: CASSPQAGQLYEQYF

v_gene: TRBV7-8
j_gene: TRBJ2-1
CDR3aa: CASSPPPSGEQFF

v_gene: TRBV20-1
j_gene: TRBJ2-1
CDR3aa: CSAGGGTATREQFF

v_gene: TRBV12-3/TRBV12-4
j_gene: TRBJ2-2
CDR3aa: CASSSRGSGRGGTGELFF

v_gene: TRBV11-3
j_gene: TRBJ2-1
CDR3aa: CASSFFGVDEQFF

v_gene: TRBV12-3/TRBV12-4
j_gene: TRBJ1-2
CDR3aa: CASSAGQGAPLSDGYTF

v_gene: TRBV3-1
j_gene: TRBJ2-1
CDR3aa: CASSQLTSRNEQFF

v_gene: TRBV12-3/TRBV12-4
j_gene: TRBJ2-5
CDR3aa: CASSLAAGAQETQYF

v_gene: TRBV5-8
j_gene: TRBJ2-7
CDR3aa: CASSDLRDSYEQYF

v_gene: TRBV29-1
j_gene: TRBJ2-7
CDR3aa: CSVQSGPYEQYF

v_gene: TRBV5-1
j_gene: TRBJ2-1
CDR3aa: CASSLETGGFNEQFF